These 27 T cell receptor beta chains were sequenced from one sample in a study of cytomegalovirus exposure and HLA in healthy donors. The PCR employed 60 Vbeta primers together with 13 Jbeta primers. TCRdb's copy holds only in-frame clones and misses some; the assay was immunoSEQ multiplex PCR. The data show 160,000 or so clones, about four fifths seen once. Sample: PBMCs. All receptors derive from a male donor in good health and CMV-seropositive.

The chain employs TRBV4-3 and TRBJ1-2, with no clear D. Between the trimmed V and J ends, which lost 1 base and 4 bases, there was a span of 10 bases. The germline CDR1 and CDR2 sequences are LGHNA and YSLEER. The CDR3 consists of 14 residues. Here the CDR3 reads CASSQARDSYGYTF. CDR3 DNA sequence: TGCGCCAGCAGCCAAGCTCGGGATTCCTATGGCTACACCTTC.

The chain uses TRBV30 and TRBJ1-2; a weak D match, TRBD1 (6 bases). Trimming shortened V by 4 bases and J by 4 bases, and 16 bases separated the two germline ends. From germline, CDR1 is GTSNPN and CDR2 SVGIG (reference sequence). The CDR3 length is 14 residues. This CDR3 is CAWNPGGSFYGYTF. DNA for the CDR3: TGTGCCTGGAACCCGGGGGGCTCGTTCTATGGCTACACCTTC.

CDR3 DNA: TGTGCCAGCTCACGGGACTCCAACTACGAGCAGTACTTC. Translated: CASSRDSNYEQYF. The rearrangement links TRBV18 to TRBJ2-7; the D gene is possibly TRBD2 (6 bases). The CDR3 extends over 13 amino acids. V gave up 4 bases and J gave up 3 bases, with 10 bases separating them. Per the germline V gene, CDR1 is KGHSH and CDR2 is LQKENI.

CDR3 in DNA: TGTGCCAGCTCACCTGAGGGTGGCGGGGGAACCACAGATACGCAGTATTTT. It translates to CASSPEGGGGTTDTQYF. The rearrangement links TRBV18 to TRBJ2-3; TRBD2 agrees at 7 bases. The CDR3 is 17 residues long. Germline-derived CDR1 and CDR2 are KGHSH and LQKENI. V was clipped by 3 bases and J by 2 bases; unmatched bases: 11.

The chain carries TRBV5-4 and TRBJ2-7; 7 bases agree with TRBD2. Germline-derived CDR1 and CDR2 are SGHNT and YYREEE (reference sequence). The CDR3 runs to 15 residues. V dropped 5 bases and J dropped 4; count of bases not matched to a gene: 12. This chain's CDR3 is CASRAAGTTSYEQYF. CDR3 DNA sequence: TGTGCCAGCAGGGCCGCTGGGACTACTTCTTACGAGCAGTACTTC.

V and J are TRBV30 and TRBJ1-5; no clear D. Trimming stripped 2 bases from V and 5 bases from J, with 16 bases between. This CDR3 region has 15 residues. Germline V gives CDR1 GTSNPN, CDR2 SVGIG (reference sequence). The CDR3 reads CAWSSDTANHQPQHF. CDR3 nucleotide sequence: TGTGCCTGGAGTTCAGACACGGCTAACCATCAGCCCCAGCATTTT.

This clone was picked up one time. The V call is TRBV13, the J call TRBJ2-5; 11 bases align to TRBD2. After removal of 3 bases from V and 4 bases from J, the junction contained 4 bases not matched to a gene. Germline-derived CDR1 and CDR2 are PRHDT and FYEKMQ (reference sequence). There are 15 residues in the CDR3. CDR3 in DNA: TGTGCCAGCAGCTTCATAGCGGGAGGGAGAGAGACCCAGTACTTC. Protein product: CASSFIAGGRETQYF.

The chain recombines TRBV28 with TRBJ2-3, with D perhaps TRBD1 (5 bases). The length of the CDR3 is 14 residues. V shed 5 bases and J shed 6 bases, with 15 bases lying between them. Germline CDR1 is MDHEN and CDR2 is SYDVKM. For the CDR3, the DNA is TGTGCCAGCAGTCCCAAGGTTGGGGCTGATACGCAGTATTTT. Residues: CASSPKVGADTQYF.

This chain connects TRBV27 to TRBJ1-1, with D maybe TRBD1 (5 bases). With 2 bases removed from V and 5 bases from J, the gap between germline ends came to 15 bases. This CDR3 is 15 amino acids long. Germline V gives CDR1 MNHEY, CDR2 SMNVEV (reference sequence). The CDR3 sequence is CASSLQGSPRTEAFF. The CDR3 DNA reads TGTGCCAGCAGTTTACAGGGTTCCCCGCGGACTGAAGCTTTCTTT.

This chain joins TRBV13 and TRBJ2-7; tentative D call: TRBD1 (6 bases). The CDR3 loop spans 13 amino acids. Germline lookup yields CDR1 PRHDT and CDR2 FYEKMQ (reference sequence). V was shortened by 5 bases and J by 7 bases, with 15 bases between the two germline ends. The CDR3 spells CASSRQVLGEQYF. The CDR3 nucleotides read TGTGCCAGCAGCCGACAGGTGTTAGGGGAGCAGTACTTC.

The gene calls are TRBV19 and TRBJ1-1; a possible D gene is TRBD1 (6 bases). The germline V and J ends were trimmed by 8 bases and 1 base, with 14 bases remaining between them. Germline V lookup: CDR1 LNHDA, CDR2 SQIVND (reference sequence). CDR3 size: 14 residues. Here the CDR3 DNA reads TGTGCCAGTGCTCCGGGAGGGGGGAACACTGAAGCTTTCTTT. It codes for CASAPGGGNTEAFF.

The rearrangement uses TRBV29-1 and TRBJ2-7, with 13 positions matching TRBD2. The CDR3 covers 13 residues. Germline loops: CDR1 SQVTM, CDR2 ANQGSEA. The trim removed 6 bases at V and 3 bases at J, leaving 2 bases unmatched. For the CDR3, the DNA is TGCAGCGTATGGACTAGCGGGAGCTACGAGCAGTACTTC. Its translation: CSVWTSGSYEQYF.

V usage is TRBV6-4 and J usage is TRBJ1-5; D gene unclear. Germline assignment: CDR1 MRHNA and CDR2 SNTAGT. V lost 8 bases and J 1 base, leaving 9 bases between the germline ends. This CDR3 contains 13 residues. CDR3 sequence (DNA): TGTGCCAGCGCGGGTGAGAGCAATCAGCCCCAGCATTTT. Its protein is CASAGESNQPQHF.

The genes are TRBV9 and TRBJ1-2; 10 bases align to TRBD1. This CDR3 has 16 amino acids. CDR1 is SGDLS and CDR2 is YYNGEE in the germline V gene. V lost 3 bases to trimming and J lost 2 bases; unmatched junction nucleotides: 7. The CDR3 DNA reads TGTGCCAGCAGCGAGGGGCCGGGACAGGGGAACTATGGCTACACCTTC. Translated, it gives CASSEGPGQGNYGYTF.

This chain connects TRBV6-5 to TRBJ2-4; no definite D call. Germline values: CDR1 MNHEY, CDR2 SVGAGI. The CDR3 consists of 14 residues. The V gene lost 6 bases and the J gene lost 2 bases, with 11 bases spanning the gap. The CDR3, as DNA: TGTGCCAGCAGCCCTATGGAGTCCAAAAACATTCAGTACTTC. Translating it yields CASSPMESKNIQYF.

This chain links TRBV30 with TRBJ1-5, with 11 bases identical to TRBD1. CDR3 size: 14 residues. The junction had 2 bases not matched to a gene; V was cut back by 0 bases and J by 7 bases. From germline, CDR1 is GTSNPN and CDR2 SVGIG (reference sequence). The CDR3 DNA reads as TGTGCCTGGAGTGTGGGGACAGGGGGACAGCCCCAGCATTTT. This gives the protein CAWSVGTGGQPQHF.

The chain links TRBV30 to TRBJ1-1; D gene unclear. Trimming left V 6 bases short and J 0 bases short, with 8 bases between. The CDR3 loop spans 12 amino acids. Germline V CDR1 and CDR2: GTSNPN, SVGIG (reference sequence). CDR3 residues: CACVSLNTEAFF. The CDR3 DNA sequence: TGTGCCTGTGTCAGTTTGAACACTGAAGCTTTCTTT.

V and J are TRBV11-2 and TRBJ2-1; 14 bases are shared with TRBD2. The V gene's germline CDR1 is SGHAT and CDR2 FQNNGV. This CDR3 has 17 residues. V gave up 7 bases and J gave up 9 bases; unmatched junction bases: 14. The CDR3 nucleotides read TGTGCCAGCACCCCCCTTCCGGGACTAGCGGGAGAGGGTGAGCAGTTCTTC. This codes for CASTPLPGLAGEGEQFF.

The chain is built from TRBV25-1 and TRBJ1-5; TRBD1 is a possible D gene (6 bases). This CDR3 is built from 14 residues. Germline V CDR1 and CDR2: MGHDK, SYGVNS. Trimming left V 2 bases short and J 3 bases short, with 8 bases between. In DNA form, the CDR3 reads TGTGCCAGCAGTGAAGCAGGGGCCAATCAGCCCCAGCATTTT. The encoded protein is CASSEAGANQPQHF.

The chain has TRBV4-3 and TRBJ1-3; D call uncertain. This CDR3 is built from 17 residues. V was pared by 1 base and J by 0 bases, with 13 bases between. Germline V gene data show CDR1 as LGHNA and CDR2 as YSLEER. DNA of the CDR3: TGCGCCAGCAGCCAAGGACGGTCAGGAATCTCTGGAAACACCATATATTTT. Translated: CASSQGRSGISGNTIYF.

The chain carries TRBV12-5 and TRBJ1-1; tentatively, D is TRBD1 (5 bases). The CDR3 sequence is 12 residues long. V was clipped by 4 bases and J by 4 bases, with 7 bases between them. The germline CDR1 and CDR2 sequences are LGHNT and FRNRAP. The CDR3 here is CASGSGFTEAFF. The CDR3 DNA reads TGTGCTAGTGGTTCAGGGTTCACTGAAGCTTTCTTT.

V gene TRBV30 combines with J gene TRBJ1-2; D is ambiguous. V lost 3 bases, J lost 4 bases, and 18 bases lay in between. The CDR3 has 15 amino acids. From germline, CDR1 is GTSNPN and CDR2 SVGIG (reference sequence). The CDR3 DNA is TGTGCCTGGAGAACCCAAGGAGGGATTTTCTATGGCTACACCTTC. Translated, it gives CAWRTQGGIFYGYTF.

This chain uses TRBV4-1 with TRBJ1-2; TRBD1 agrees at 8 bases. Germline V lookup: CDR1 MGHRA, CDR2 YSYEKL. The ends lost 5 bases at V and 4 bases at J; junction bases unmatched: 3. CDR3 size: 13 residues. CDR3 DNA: TGCGCCAGCAGCGATGGACAGGGCTATGGCTACACCTTC. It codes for CASSDGQGYGYTF.

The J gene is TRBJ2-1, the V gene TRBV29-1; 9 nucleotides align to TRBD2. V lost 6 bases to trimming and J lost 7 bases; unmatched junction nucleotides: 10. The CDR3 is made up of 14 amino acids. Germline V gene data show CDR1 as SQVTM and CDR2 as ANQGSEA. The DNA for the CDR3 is TGCAGCGTGGGCGGGAGGGCGAAGGTGAATGAGCAGTTCTTC. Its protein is CSVGGRAKVNEQFF.

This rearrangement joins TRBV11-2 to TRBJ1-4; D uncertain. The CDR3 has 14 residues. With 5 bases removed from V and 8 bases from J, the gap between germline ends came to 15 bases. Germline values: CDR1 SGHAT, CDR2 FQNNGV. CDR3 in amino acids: CASSPPGVKEKLFF. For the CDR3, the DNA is TGTGCCAGCAGCCCCCCCGGGGTAAAAGAAAAACTGTTTTTT.

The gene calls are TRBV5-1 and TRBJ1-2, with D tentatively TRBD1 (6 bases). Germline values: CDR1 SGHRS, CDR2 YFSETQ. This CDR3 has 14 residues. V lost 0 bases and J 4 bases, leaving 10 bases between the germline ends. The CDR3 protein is CASSLADSRYGYTF. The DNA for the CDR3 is TGCGCCAGCAGCTTGGCGGACAGCCGCTATGGCTACACCTTC.

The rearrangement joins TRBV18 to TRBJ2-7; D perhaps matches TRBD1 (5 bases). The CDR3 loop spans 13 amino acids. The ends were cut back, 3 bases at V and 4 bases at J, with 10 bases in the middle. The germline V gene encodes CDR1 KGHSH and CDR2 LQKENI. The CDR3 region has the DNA TGTGCCAGCTCACCGACAGAATTGTACGAGCAGTACTTC. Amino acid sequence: CASSPTELYEQYF.